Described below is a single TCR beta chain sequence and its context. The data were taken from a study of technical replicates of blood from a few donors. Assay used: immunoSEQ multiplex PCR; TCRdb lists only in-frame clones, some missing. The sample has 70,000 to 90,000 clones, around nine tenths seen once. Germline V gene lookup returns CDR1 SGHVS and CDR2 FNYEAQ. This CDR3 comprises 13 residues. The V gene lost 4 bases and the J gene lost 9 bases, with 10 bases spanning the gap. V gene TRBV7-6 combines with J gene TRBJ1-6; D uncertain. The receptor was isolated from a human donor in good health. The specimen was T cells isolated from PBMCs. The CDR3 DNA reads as TGTGCCAGCAGCTCTGCCGGTAGTTCACCCCTCCACTTT. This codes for CASSSAGSSPLHF.